A single sample is the source of the 4 T cell receptor beta chains below, sequenced in a study of blood T cell repertoires in COVID-19. The assay was immunoSEQ multiplex PCR, and TCRdb's table has in-frame clones only and misses some. The data contain roughly 380,000 clones, 80% to 90% of them seen just once; the ten biggest clones take up 1% to 1.5%. Specimen: PBMCs or T cells enriched from blood (not recorded which). Receptor source: a man aged 30-40 years who had recovered from COVID-19.

In nucleotides, the CDR3 is TGTGCCAGCAGCAACCGGGACAGGTCCATGAACACTGAAGCTTTCTTT. Translating gives CASSNRDRSMNTEAFF. The chain links TRBV3-1 (or the pseudogene TRBV3-2) to TRBJ1-1; 8 nucleotides agree with TRBD1. Per the germline V gene, CDR1 is LGHDT and CDR2 is YNNKEL (reference sequence). Germline trimming cut 5 bases from V and 0 bases from J; bases unmatched to any gene: 8. The CDR3 has 16 residues.

V usage is TRBV3-1 (or the pseudogene TRBV3-2) and J usage is TRBJ2-1; 10 bases match TRBD2. Trimming cost V 8 bases and J 2 bases; bases outside gene matches: 15. CDR1 is LGHDT, CDR2 YNNKEL, per germline (reference sequence). This CDR3 has 18 amino acids. CDR3 bases: TGTGCCAGCTCCCAAGGCTCAGGGAGCGGGGGGGCCTACAATGAGCAGTTCTTC. Its protein is CASSQGSGSGGAYNEQFF.

This chain connects TRBV11-2 to TRBJ1-6, with D perhaps TRBD1 (5 bases). CDR3 length: 15 residues. Germline values: CDR1 SGHAT, CDR2 FQNNGV. Trimming shortened V by 5 bases and J by 9 bases, and 17 bases separated the two germline ends. Written as DNA, the CDR3 is TGTGCCAGCAGCCTCACGGGAGGGGTTCGTTCACCCCTCCACTTT. It yields the protein CASSLTGGVRSPLHF. Together with reference TRBV11-2 and TRBJ1-6, the CDR3 gives the full variable domain: EAGVAQSPRYKIIEKRQSVAFWCNPISGHATLYWYQQILGQGPKLLIQFQNNGVVDDSQLPKDRFSAERLKGVDSTLKIQPAKLEDSAVYLCASSLTGGVRSPLHFGNGTRLTVT.

The chain carries TRBV6-1 and TRBJ2-2; 7 nucleotides line up with TRBD2. The germline gives CDR1 MNHNS, CDR2 SASEGT. This CDR3 is built from 15 residues. V shed 5 bases and J 2 bases; nucleotides not matched to a gene: 5. The CDR3 sequence is CASSQTSVNTGELFF. CDR3 in DNA: TGTGCCAGCAGTCAAACTAGCGTCAACACCGGGGAGCTGTTTTTT.